What follows are 24 T cell receptor beta chains derived from one specimen sequenced in a study of blood T cells in healthy people across ages. A second PCR, run for roughly 7 to 12 cycles, used a sample-barcoded 5' primer plus a J-beta primer mix. Each CDR3 protein is one row after TCRdb ran MiXCR on the 5' RACE reads. Among 550,000 to 750,000 distinct CDR3 sequences listed, roughly 21% were seen once. Sequenced sample: blood. The source of these receptors is a man in his 70s in good health.

In its sample, this clonotype was seen a few times. The CDR3 nucleotides read TGTGCCAGCACCGCATCGGGACAAGTCCCCGGGGAGCTGTTTTTT. Translating gives CASTASGQVPGELFF. This sequence joins TRBV28 and TRBJ2-2; tentatively, D is TRBD1 (6 bases). Germline V gives CDR1 MDHEN, CDR2 SYDVKM. V was cut by 7 bases and J by 6 bases, with 18 bases left in between. The CDR3 totals 15 residues.

The J gene is TRBJ2-4, the V gene TRBV12-3 or TRBV12-4; D is possibly TRBD1 (5 bases). V gave up 6 bases and J gave up 1 base, with 16 bases separating them. The CDR3 is made up of 16 amino acids. Here the CDR3 DNA reads TGTGCCAGCAGCCCCCGACAGCCTGGGGCCAAAAACATTCAGTACTTC. Its protein product is CASSPRQPGAKNIQYF.

The V and J genes are TRBV6-5 and TRBJ2-5; the D gene is possibly TRBD1 (6 bases). The DNA end is more similar to TRBJ2-7, so the J call may be wrong. Germline V gene data show CDR1 as MNHEY and CDR2 as SVGAGI. The CDR3 loop spans 15 amino acids. This CDR3 reads CASSYSKGGRYEQYF. The DNA for the CDR3 is TGTGCCAGCAGTTACTCGAAAGGGGGTCGGTACGAGCAGTACTTC.

This clonotype was observed a handful of times. The J gene is TRBJ1-6, the V gene TRBV20-1; D is undetermined. Germline V gene lookup returns CDR1 DFQATT and CDR2 SNEGSKA (reference sequence). Trimming took 6 bases from V and 6 from J, leaving 6 bases between them. The CDR3 extends over 11 amino acids. In DNA form, the CDR3 reads TGCAGTGCAGCCCGTAATTCACCCCTCCACTTT. The encoded protein is CSAARNSPLHF.

This clonotype was observed many times. The V gene is TRBV5-1, the J gene TRBJ2-5, with D unresolved. Trimming took 0 bases from V and 0 from J, leaving 6 bases between them. CDR1 and CDR2 from the germline V gene are SGHRS and YFSETQ. The CDR3 is 14 amino acids. CDR3 bases: TGCGCCAGCAGCTTGGTTCTCTACCAAGAGACCCAGTACTTC. This gives the protein CASSLVLYQETQYF.

This clonotype was detected many times. V gene TRBV27 combines with J gene TRBJ2-5; D is perhaps TRBD1 (6 bases). Trimming pared 7 bases from V and 2 bases from J, leaving 14 bases between. Germline lookup yields CDR1 MNHEY and CDR2 SMNVEV (reference sequence). The CDR3 is 14 amino acids. In DNA form, the CDR3 reads TGTGCCAGCAAGGTCAGGGGTCGGCAAGAGACCCAGTACTTC. Protein: CASKVRGRQETQYF.

As DNA, the CDR3 is TGCGCCAGCAGCGCCGGGACAGACACTGAAGCTTTCTTT. This encodes CASSAGTDTEAFF. V is TRBV5-1 and J is TRBJ1-1, with 7 bases aligning to TRBD1. The germline V gene has CDR1 SGHRS and CDR2 YFSETQ. V was clipped by 4 bases and J by 3 bases; unmatched bases: 3. CDR3 size: 13 residues.

The chain employs TRBV7-9 and TRBJ1-4, with D unclear. Trimming took 6 bases from V and 8 from J, leaving 10 bases between them. The CDR3 totals 12 residues. Germline CDR1 and CDR2: SEHNR and FQNEAQ (reference sequence). CDR3: CASSPTVEKLFF. The DNA of the CDR3 is TGTGCCAGCAGTCCGACGGTGGAAAAACTGTTTTTT. Using reference TRBV7-9 and TRBJ1-4 for the parts outside the CDR3, the full variable domain is DTGVSQNPRHKITKRGQNVTFRCDPISEHNRLYWYRQTLGQGPEFLTYFQNEAQLEKSRLLSDRFSAERPKGSFSTLEIQRTEQGDSAMYLCASSPTVEKLFFGSGTQLSVL.

The chain recombines TRBV7-9 with TRBJ2-1, with D possibly TRBD2 on 5 matching bases. Trimming removed 5 bases at V and 3 bases at J, with 17 bases between. Germline V CDR1 and CDR2: SEHNR, FQNEAQ (reference sequence). The CDR3 runs 16 residues. The CDR3 loop is CASSPRVRGSYNEQFF. The CDR3 DNA follows: TGTGCCAGCAGCCCTCGGGTTAGAGGGAGCTACAATGAGCAGTTCTTC.

V is TRBV4-1 and J is TRBJ2-5; D unclear. The CDR3 totals 15 residues. Per germline, CDR1 MGHRA and CDR2 YSYEKL. V gave up 4 bases and J gave up 1 base, with 13 bases separating them. CDR3 loop: CASSPSWRSQETQYF. In DNA, the CDR3 is TGCGCCAGCAGCCCCTCCTGGCGTAGCCAAGAGACCCAGTACTTC.

This chain links TRBV12-5 with TRBJ2-4; D is possibly TRBD1 or TRBD2 (5 bases each). Germline CDR1 and CDR2: LGHNT and FRNRAP. The CDR3 consists of 17 residues. Trimming pared 5 bases from V and 3 bases from J, leaving 20 bases between. The CDR3 region is CASGIYRDLVGKNIQYF. DNA of the CDR3: TGTGCTAGTGGTATATACCGGGACCTAGTAGGCAAAAACATTCAGTACTTC.

The chain couples TRBV10-3 to TRBJ2-3, with 8 bases identical to TRBD1. This CDR3 is built from 15 residues. The V and J ends lost 3 bases and 6 bases, in that order; junction bases with no gene match: 8. CDR1 is ENHRY and CDR2 is SYGVKD in the germline V gene. The CDR3 sequence is CAISDGQGIVDTQYF. In DNA form, the CDR3 reads TGTGCCATCAGTGATGGACAGGGTATAGTGGATACGCAGTATTTT.

This clonotype was seen only a few times. A clone one base away is much larger, so this may be a read error. The chain carries TRBV2 and TRBJ2-5; TRBD1 agrees at 7 bases. Matching the DNA end better, TRBJ2-7 makes the J call doubtful. CDR1 and CDR2 (germline): SNHLY, FYNNEI. The CDR3 consists of 14 residues. CDR3 DNA: TGTGCCCGCAGTGAGGGCAGGGGGACCTACGAGCAGTACTTC. The encoded protein is CARSEGRGTYEQYF.

This clonotype showed up just a few times. The rearrangement links TRBV20-1 to TRBJ1-2; possibly TRBD1 for D (5 bases). Germline loops: CDR1 DFQATT, CDR2 SNEGSKA (reference sequence). V gave up 6 bases and J gave up 3 bases, with 17 bases separating them. The CDR3 is 14 residues long. CDR3 nucleotides: TGCAGTGCGGGGGGACGGCAAGCAGACTATGGCTACACCTTC. It yields the protein CSAGGRQADYGYTF.

The chain carries TRBV7-8 and TRBJ2-7; a weak D match, TRBD2 (6 bases). The CDR3 runs to 16 residues. The V gene's germline CDR1 is SGHVS and CDR2 FQNEAQ. V was shortened by 8 bases and J by 1 base, with 21 bases between the two germline ends. The CDR3 region has the DNA TGTGCCAGCGGTCTAGGCGGGGCGGGAATTTCCTACGAGCAGTACTTC. Translation gives CASGLGGAGISYEQYF. Variable domain in full (rest from reference TRBV7-8 and TRBJ2-7): GAGVSQSPRYKVAKRGQDVALRCDPISGHVSLFWYQQALGQGPEFLTYFQNEAQLDKSGLPSDRFFAERPEGSVSTLKIQRTQQEDSAVYLCASGLGGAGISYEQYFGPGTRLTVT.

The gene calls are TRBV28 and TRBJ2-3; unclear D gene. Germline values: CDR1 MDHEN, CDR2 SYDVKM. V was trimmed by 3 bases and J by 14 bases, leaving 15 bases between them. The CDR3 extends over 12 amino acids. CDR3 residues: CASSFPGTSGYF. The CDR3 coding sequence is TGTGCCAGCAGTTTTCCCGGCACCTCGGGGTATTTT.

The sample holds a few counts of this clonotype. DNA of the CDR3: TGTGCCAGCAGCTATTGGGCGGGAGGTTCCTACGAGCAGTACTTC. Translating it yields CASSYWAGGSYEQYF. The gene calls are TRBV11-2 and TRBJ2-7; the match to TRBD2 covers 8 bases. Germline-derived CDR1 and CDR2 are SGHAT and FQNNGV. The CDR3 consists of 15 residues. V was pared by 4 bases and J by 1 base, with 6 bases of the junction left unmatched.

This rearrangement joins TRBV24-1 to TRBJ2-1; TRBD1 aligns across 10 bases. The CDR3 has 17 residues. The trim removed 4 bases at V and 2 bases at J, leaving 7 bases unmatched. Per the germline V gene, CDR1 is KGHDR and CDR2 is SFDVKD. The DNA for the CDR3 is TGTGCCACCAGTGACACCCCCGGGACAGGGGCCTACAATGAGCAGTTCTTC. It encodes CATSDTPGTGAYNEQFF.

The chain employs TRBV12-3 or TRBV12-4 and TRBJ2-2, with 7 bases aligning to TRBD2. There are 14 residues in the CDR3. The V gene end was trimmed by 5 bases and the J gene end by 5 bases; junction bases not matched to a gene: 5. Here the CDR3 DNA reads TGTGCCAGCAGTCCTCGGGGAGGGACCGGGGAGCTGTTTTTT. Translating it yields CASSPRGGTGELFF.

The CDR3 nucleotides read TGTGCCAGCAGTTTAAATCATCCTTACACTGAAGCTTTCTTT. This gives the protein CASSLNHPYTEAFF. The chain couples TRBV27 to TRBJ1-1; D is ambiguous. Trimming removed 2 bases from V and 3 bases from J, with 10 bases in between. Germline V CDR1 and CDR2: MNHEY, SMNVEV (reference sequence). This CDR3 region has 14 residues.

The chain recombines TRBV9 with TRBJ1-1; D might be TRBD1 (5 bases). With 3 bases removed from V and 1 base from J, the gap between germline ends came to 10 bases. This CDR3 comprises 14 residues. The germline gives CDR1 SGDLS, CDR2 YYNGEE. For the CDR3, the DNA is TGTGCCAGCAGCGCAAAAGGGGAGAACACTGAAGCTTTCTTT. It is translated as CASSAKGENTEAFF.

The sample holds a few counts of this clonotype. The chain employs TRBV7-3 and TRBJ2-5; 9 bases line up with TRBD1. There are 15 residues in the CDR3. The germline V gene has CDR1 SGHTA and CDR2 FQGTGA. Unmatched junction bases numbered 7, after V lost 4 bases and J lost 4 bases. The CDR3, as DNA: TGTGCCAGCAGCTCGACAGGGGGATTGTCAGAGACCCAGTACTTC. It is translated as CASSSTGGLSETQYF.

The chain employs TRBV12-1 and TRBJ2-3; the table calls TRBD2, which could not be checked here. TRBV12-1 is reported as a pseudogene. This CDR3 is 17 amino acids long. The CDR3 DNA reads TGTGCCAGCAGCCCCGGAGCGGGACTAGCGGGAGGAGATACGCAGTATTTT. Residues: CASSPGAGLAGGDTQYF.

The rearrangement links TRBV5-1 to TRBJ2-3, with a tentative D call TRBD2 (6 bases). V lost 0 bases and J lost 8, with 10 bases in between. The CDR3 has 13 amino acids. Germline loops: CDR1 SGHRS, CDR2 YFSETQ. The CDR3, as DNA: TGCGCCAGCAGCTTGGCCATGGGGGGTACGCAGTATTTT. This gives the protein CASSLAMGGTQYF.